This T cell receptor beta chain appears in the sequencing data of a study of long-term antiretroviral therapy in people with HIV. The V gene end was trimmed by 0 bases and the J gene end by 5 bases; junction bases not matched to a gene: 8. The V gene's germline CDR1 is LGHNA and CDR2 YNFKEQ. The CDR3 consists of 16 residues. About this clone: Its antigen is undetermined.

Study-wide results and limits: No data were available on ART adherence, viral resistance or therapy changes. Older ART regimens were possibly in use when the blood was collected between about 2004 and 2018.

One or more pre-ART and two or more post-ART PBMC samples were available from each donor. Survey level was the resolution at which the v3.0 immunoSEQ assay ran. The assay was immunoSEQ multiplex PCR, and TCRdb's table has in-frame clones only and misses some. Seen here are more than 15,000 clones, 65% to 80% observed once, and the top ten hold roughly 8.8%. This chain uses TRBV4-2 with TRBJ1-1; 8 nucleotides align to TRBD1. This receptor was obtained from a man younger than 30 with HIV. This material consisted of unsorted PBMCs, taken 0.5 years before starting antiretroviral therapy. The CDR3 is CASSQDSGQGGTEAFF. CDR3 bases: TGTGCCAGCAGCCAAGATTCCGGACAGGGAGGAACTGAAGCTTTCTTT.